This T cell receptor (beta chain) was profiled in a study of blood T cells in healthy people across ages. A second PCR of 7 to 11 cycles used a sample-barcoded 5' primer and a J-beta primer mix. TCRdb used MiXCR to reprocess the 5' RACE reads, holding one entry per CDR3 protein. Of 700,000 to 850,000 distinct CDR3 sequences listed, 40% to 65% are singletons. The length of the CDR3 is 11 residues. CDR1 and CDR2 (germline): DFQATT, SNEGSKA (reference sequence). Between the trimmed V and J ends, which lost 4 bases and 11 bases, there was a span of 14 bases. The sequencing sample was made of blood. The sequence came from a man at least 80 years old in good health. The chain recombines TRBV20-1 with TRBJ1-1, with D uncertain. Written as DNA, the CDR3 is TGCAGTGCTAAGGACGGCCCGTGGGCTTTCTTT. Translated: CSAKDGPWAFF.